The present T cell receptor beta chain was sequenced within a study of T cells in Graves' hyperthyroidism and ophthalmopathy. Regarding the study as a whole: Most thyroid clonotypes that were expanded above 0.001 also turned up in blood.

As to this clonotype: Its antigen is still unknown.

Trimming pared 3 bases from V and 12 bases from J, leaving 14 bases between. This CDR3 is built from 12 residues. Germline assignment: CDR1 WNHNN and CDR2 SYGVQD (reference sequence). Template material for amplifying TCR beta CDR3 regions consisted of RNA transcripts. First-round RT-PCR with HTBI primers amplified the TCR CDR3 region. Each CDR3 protein gets one entry after TCRdb re-called the multiplex PCR reads with MiXCR. Of 300,000 to 450,000 distinct CDR3 sequences listed, about a sixth are singletons. Patients having uncontrolled infection, another autoimmune disease, pregnancy or lactation were not included. Used for diagnoses were clinical symptoms, serum thyroxine and TRAb, thyroid ultrasound and orbital computed tomography. Blood sampling occurred at first hyperthyroidism diagnosis, ahead of any ophthalmopathy symptoms.

Source material: blood. This rearrangement joins TRBV10-1 to TRBJ2-5, with D hard to call. This receptor was identified in a woman under 30 with Graves' hyperthyroidism that later progressed to Graves' ophthalmopathy. The DNA for the CDR3 is TGCGCCAGCAGTGATAGGGCCAGTGGGAAGTACTTC. This gives the protein CASSDRASGKYF.